Following are 16 T cell receptor beta chains from one sample sequenced in a study of identical twins. MiXCR was run by TCRdb on the 5' RACE reads, yielding one entry per CDR3 protein. Of a few hundred thousand distinct CDR3 sequences listed, approximately 9.6% were seen once; the top ten hold approximately 3%. These data also formed part of another study, on yellow fever vaccine responses in identical twins.

The sequenced sample was PBMCs. These receptors were taken from a woman aged 18-29 years in good health.

This clonotype appeared a few times. The rearrangement links TRBV11-3 to TRBJ2-7; D might be TRBD2 (5 bases). CDR3 size: 15 residues. Germline lookup yields CDR1 SGHNT and CDR2 YENEEA. Trimming pared 0 bases from V and 3 bases from J, leaving 12 bases between. In nucleotides, the CDR3 is TGTGCCAGCAGCTTAGATCCGGCAGAGGGCTACGAGCAGTACTTC. It is translated as CASSLDPAEGYEQYF.

J is TRBJ2-7 and V is TRBV6-6; D is perhaps TRBD1 (6 bases). Trimming took off 0 bases at V and 6 bases at J, with 9 bases between the two ends. Germline CDR1 MNHNY, CDR2 SVGAGI (reference sequence). The CDR3 contains 13 residues. CDR3 in amino acids: CASSYSGDTEQYF. The CDR3 DNA is TGTGCCAGCAGTTACTCAGGGGACACCGAGCAGTACTTC.

The genes are TRBV15 and TRBJ2-7, with D unclear. This CDR3 contains 13 residues. The ends were cut back, 1 base at V and 6 bases at J, with 10 bases in the middle. The germline CDR1 and CDR2 sequences are LNHNV and YYDKDF (reference sequence). The CDR3 reads CATSRGAAREQYF. Written as DNA, the CDR3 is TGTGCCACCAGCAGAGGGGCAGCCCGCGAGCAGTACTTC.

The V and J genes are TRBV20-1 and TRBJ1-1, with D possibly being TRBD1 (5 bases). V lost 2 bases, J lost 4 bases, and 20 bases lay in between. The CDR3 totals 16 residues. In germline, CDR1 is DFQATT, CDR2 SNEGSKA (reference sequence). The CDR3, as DNA: TGCAGTGCTAGATCACCGATCAGGGTTTTCTCCACTGAAGCTTTCTTT. Its protein product is CSARSPIRVFSTEAFF.

This rearrangement joins TRBV6-5 to TRBJ2-7; D not resolved. The V gene's germline CDR1 is MNHEY and CDR2 SVGAGI. The CDR3 spans 13 residues. V gave up 0 bases and J gave up 4 bases, with 7 bases separating them. The CDR3 sequence: CASSYSTMYEQYF. The CDR3 nucleotides are TGTGCCAGCAGTTACTCGACGATGTACGAGCAGTACTTC.

V is TRBV5-6 and J is TRBJ1-1, with a weak D call TRBD1 (6 bases). The CDR3 runs 17 residues. V lost 2 bases, J lost 5 bases, and 22 bases lay in between. Germline lookup yields CDR1 SGHDT and CDR2 YYEEEE. Written as DNA, the CDR3 is TGTGCCAGCAGCTTCCCGCTACAGGGCGTTGAAGGTACTGAAGCTTTCTTT. It translates to CASSFPLQGVEGTEAFF.

This clonotype was recorded many times. V gene TRBV3-1 combines with J gene TRBJ1-1; D is ambiguous. This CDR3 region has 12 residues. V was trimmed by 1 base and J by 8 bases, leaving 8 bases between them. Germline CDR1 LGHDT, CDR2 YNNKEL (reference sequence). The CDR3 DNA sequence: TGTGCCAGCAGCCAAGGAAGGGCAGAAGCTTTCTTT. Translating it yields CASSQGRAEAFF. Full variable domain (outside the CDR3, taken from reference TRBV3-1 and TRBJ1-1): DTAVSQTPKYLVTQMGNDKSIKCEQNLGHDTMYWYKQDSKKFLKIMFSYNNKELIINETVPNRFSPKSPDKAHLNLHINSLELGDSAVYFCASSQGRAEAFFGQGTRLTVV.

The chain employs TRBV6-2 or TRBV6-3 and TRBJ2-7, with unresolved D. V shed 5 bases and J shed 4 bases, with 21 bases lying between them. The CDR3 has 16 amino acids. CDR1 is MNHEY and CDR2 is SVGEGT in the germline V gene. The CDR3 loop is CASSQLSQRLHYEQYF. CDR3 nucleotides: TGTGCCAGCAGTCAACTTAGTCAGCGACTCCATTACGAGCAGTACTTC.

Ten or more counts support this clonotype. The genes are TRBV7-9 and TRBJ2-1; D not resolved. In germline, CDR1 is SEHNR, CDR2 FQNEAQ (reference sequence). V was clipped by 1 base and J by 2 bases, with 6 bases between them. The CDR3 is 14 amino acids. CDR3 loop: CASSLVLAYNEQFF. For the CDR3, the DNA is TGTGCCAGCAGCTTAGTTTTAGCCTACAATGAGCAGTTCTTC.

V gene TRBV19 combines with J gene TRBJ2-6; D is unresolved. This CDR3 comprises 16 residues. Trimming cost V 0 bases and J 0 bases, with 6 bases left between them. From germline, CDR1 is LNHDA and CDR2 SQIVND (reference sequence). CDR3 DNA: TGTGCCAGTAGTATAGATTCGGTCTCTGGGGCCAACGTCCTGACTTTC. Translated: CASSIDSVSGANVLTF.

Note on this clonotype: The junction shows a germline mismatch at one end, possibly a read error. The chain couples TRBV20-1 to TRBJ2-5; perhaps TRBD1 as D (5 bases). The germline V gene has CDR1 DFQATT and CDR2 SNEGSKA (reference sequence). The CDR3 loop spans 17 amino acids. The CDR3 DNA follows: TGCTGTGCTAGGGGCTTTCGTCAGGGTCCTGGAAAAGAGACCCAGTACTTC. Translation gives CCARGFRQGPGKETQYF.

The rearrangement links TRBV5-1 to TRBJ2-2, with 8 bases matching TRBD2. Looked up from germline, CDR1 is SGHRS and CDR2 is YFSETQ. The CDR3 is 19 residues long. The junction had 12 bases not matched to a gene; V was cut back by 2 bases and J by 0 bases. The CDR3 protein is CASSFLVASGHANTGELFF. The CDR3 DNA is TGCGCCAGCAGCTTCCTCGTGGCTAGCGGGCACGCGAACACCGGGGAGCTGTTTTTT.

This rearrangement joins TRBV4-3 to TRBJ2-6, with no clear D. The CDR3 is 17 amino acids. Germline CDR1 is LGHNA and CDR2 is YSLEER. Trimming left V 0 bases short and J 0 bases short, with 9 bases between. This CDR3 reads CASSQDGGISGANVLTF. The DNA of the CDR3 is TGCGCCAGCAGCCAAGATGGTGGGATCTCTGGGGCCAACGTCCTGACTTTC.

There are a few counts of this clonotype. The rearrangement uses TRBV3-1 and TRBJ2-3; TRBD2 matches 9 bases. Germline lookup yields CDR1 LGHDT and CDR2 YNNKEL (reference sequence). The CDR3 contains 18 residues. Trimming removed 0 bases from V and 1 base from J; junction bases left unmatched: 8. The CDR3 DNA follows: TGTGCCAGCAGCCAAGATCCATCGCGGGAGGGTTGCACAGATACGCAGTATTTT. Translated, it gives CASSQDPSREGCTDTQYF.

DNA for the CDR3: TGCAGTGCTAGAGACCGTTCTAGCGGGGTCACCTACGAGCAGTACTTC. This sequence encodes CSARDRSSGVTYEQYF. The chain combines TRBV20-1 with TRBJ2-7, with 9 bases matching TRBD2. The V gene end was trimmed by 0 bases and the J gene end by 2 bases; junction bases not matched to a gene: 8. The CDR3 is made up of 16 amino acids. Germline CDR1 is DFQATT and CDR2 is SNEGSKA (reference sequence).

This rearrangement joins TRBV5-5 to TRBJ2-3, with 9 bases identical to TRBD2. This CDR3 spans 16 amino acids. The V gene's germline CDR1 is SGHKS and CDR2 YYEKEE (reference sequence). V dropped 4 bases and J dropped 6; count of bases not matched to a gene: 12. The CDR3 DNA reads TGTGCCAGCAGCGAGGTCCCTAGCGGGGATCCTGATACGCAGTATTTT. Amino acids: CASSEVPSGDPDTQYF. Together with reference TRBV5-5 and TRBJ2-3, the CDR3 gives the full variable domain: DAGVTQSPTHLIKTRGQQVTLRCSPISGHKSVSWYQQVLGQGPQFIFQYYEKEERGRGNFPDRFSARQFPNYSSELNVNALLLGDSALYLCASSEVPSGDPDTQYFGPGTRLTVL.